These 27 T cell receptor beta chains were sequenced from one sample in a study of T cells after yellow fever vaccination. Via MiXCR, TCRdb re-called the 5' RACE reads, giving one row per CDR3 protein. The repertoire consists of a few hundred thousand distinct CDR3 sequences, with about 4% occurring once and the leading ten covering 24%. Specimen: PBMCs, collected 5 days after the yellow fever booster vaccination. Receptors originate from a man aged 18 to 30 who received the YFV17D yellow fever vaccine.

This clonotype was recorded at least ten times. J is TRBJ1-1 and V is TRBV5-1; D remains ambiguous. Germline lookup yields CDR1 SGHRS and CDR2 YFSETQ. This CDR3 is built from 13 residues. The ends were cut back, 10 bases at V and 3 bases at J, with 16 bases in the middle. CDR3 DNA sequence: TGCGCCTCCGGATATACCGGGGACACTGAAGCTTTCTTT. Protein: CASGYTGDTEAFF. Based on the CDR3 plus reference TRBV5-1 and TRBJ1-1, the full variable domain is KAGVTQTPRYLIKTRGQQVTLSCSPISGHRSVSWYQQTPGQGLQFLFEYFSETQRNKGNFPGRFSGRQFSNSRSEMNVSTLELGDSALYLCASGYTGDTEAFFGQGTRLTVV.

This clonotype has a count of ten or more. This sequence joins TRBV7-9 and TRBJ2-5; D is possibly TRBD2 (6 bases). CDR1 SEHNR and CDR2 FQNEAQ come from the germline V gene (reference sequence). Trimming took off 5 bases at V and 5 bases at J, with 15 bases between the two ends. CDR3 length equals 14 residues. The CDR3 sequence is CASSDDKAGETQYF. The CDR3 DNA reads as TGTGCCAGCAGCGACGACAAGGCGGGGGAGACCCAGTACTTC.

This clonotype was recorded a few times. The CDR3 DNA reads TGTGCCACCAGTGACCCGAGGGGACTAGCGGGGGGTGAGCAGTTCTTC. The encoded protein is CATSDPRGLAGGEQFF. The rearrangement uses TRBV24-1 and TRBJ2-1, with 15 bases fitting TRBD2. The germline CDR1 and CDR2 sequences are KGHDR and SFDVKD. The CDR3 is made up of 16 amino acids. V lost 4 bases to trimming and J lost 9 bases; unmatched junction nucleotides: 6.

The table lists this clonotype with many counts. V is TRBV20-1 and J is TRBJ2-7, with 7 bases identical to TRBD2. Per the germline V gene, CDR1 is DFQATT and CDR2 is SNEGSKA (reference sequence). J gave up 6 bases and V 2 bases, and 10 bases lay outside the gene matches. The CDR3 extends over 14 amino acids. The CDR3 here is CSARYRRGSSEQYF. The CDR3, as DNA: TGCAGTGCTAGATACAGGCGGGGGTCTTCCGAGCAGTACTTC.

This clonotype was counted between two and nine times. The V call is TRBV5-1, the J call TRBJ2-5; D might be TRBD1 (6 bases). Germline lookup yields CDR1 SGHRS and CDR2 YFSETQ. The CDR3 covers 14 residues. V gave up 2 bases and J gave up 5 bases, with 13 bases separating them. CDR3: CASSFRTGWETQYF. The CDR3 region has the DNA TGCGCCAGCAGCTTCCGAACAGGGTGGGAGACCCAGTACTTC.

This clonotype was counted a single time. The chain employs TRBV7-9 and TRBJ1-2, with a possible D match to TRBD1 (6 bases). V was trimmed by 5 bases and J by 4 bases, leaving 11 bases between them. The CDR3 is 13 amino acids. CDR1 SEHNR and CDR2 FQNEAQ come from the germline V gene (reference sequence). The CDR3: CASSQTGLYGYTF. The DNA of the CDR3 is TGTGCCAGCAGCCAAACAGGGCTCTATGGCTACACCTTC.

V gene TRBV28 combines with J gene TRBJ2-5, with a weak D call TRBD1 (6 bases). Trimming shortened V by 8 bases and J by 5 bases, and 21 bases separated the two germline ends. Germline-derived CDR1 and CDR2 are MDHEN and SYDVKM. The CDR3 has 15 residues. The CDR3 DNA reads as TGTGCCAGCCAGAACAGGGTCGGAAAATTTGAGACCCAGTACTTC. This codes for CASQNRVGKFETQYF.

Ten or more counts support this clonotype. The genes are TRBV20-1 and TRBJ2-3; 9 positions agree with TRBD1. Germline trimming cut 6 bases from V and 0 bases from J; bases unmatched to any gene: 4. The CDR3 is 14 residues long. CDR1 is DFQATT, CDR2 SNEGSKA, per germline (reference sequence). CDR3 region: CSARTGDSTDTQYF. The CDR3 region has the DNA TGCAGTGCACGGACAGGGGACAGCACAGATACGCAGTATTTT.

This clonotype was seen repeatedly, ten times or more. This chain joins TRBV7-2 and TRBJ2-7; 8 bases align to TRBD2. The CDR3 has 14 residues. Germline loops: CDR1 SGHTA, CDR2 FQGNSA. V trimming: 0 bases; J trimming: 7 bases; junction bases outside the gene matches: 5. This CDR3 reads CASSLARGDWEQYF. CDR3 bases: TGTGCCAGCAGCTTAGCGCGGGGGGACTGGGAGCAGTACTTC.

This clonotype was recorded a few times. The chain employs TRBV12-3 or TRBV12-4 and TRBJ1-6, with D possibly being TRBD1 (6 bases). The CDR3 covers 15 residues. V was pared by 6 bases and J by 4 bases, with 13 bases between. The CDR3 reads CASSRETGYNSPLHF. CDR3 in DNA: TGTGCCAGCAGCCGGGAGACAGGATATAATTCACCCCTCCACTTT.

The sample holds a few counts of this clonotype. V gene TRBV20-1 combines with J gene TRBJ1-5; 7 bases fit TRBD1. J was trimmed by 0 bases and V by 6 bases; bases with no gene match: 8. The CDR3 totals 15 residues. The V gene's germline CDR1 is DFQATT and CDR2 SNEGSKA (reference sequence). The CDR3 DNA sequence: TGCAGTGCCAGCCTGGGACAGTATAGCAATCAGCCCCAGCATTTT. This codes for CSASLGQYSNQPQHF.

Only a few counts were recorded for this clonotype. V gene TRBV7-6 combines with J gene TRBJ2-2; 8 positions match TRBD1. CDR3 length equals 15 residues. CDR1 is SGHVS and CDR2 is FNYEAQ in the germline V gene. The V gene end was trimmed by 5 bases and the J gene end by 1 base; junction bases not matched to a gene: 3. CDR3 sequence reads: CASSKGTGNTGELFF. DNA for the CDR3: TGTGCCAGCAGCAAAGGGACAGGGAACACCGGGGAGCTGTTTTTT.

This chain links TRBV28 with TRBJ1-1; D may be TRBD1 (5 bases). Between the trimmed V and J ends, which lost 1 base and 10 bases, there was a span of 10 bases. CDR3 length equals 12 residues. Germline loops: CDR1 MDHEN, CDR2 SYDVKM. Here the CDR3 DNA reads TGTGCCAGCAGTTTATCGGGCAGGGCAGCTTTCTTT. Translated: CASSLSGRAAFF.

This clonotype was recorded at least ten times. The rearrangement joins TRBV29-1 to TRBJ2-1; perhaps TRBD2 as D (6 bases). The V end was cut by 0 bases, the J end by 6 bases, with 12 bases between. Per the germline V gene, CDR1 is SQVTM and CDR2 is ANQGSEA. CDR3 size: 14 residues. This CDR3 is CSVEDSLAINEQFF. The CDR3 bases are TGCAGCGTTGAAGATTCTCTAGCGATCAATGAGCAGTTCTTC.

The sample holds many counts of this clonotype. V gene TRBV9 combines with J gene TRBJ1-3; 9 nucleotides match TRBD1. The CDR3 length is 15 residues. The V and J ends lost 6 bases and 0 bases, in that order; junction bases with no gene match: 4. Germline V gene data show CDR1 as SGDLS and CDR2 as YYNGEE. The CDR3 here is CASNTGGTSGNTIYF. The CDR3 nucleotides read TGTGCCAGCAACACAGGGGGCACCTCTGGAAACACCATATATTTT.

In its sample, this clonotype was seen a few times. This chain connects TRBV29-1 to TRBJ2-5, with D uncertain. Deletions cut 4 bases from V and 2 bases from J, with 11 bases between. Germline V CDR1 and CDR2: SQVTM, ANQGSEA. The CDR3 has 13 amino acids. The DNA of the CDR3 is TGCAGCGTTGGCTGGGGAAAGCAAGAGACCCAGTACTTC. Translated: CSVGWGKQETQYF. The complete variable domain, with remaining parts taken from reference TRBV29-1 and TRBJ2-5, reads SAVISQKPSRDICQRGTSLTIQCQVDSQVTMMFWYRQQPGQSLTLIATANQGSEATYESGFVIDKFPISRPNLTFSTLTVSNMSPEDSSIYLCSVGWGKQETQYFGPGTRLLVL.

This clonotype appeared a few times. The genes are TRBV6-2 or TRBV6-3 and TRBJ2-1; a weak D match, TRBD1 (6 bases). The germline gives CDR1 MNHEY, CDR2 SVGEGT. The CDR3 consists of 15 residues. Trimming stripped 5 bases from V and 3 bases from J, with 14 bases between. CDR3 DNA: TGTGCCAGCAGTAAAAGGACAGCTGGCTACAATGAGCAGTTCTTC. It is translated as CASSKRTAGYNEQFF.

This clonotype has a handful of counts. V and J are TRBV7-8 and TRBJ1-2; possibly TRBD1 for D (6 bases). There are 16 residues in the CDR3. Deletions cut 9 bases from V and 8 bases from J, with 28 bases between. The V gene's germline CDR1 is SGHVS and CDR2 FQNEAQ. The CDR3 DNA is TGTGCCAGTGTTGCCCTACCGGAGGGGGGGACTTTAGGCTACACCTTC. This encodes CASVALPEGGTLGYTF.

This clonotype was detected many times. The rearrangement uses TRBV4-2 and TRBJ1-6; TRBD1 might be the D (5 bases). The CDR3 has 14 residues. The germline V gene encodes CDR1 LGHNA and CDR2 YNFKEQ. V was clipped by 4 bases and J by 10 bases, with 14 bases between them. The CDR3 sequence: CASSPTTGDSPLHF. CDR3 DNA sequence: TGTGCCAGCAGCCCCACTACAGGAGACTCACCCCTCCACTTT.

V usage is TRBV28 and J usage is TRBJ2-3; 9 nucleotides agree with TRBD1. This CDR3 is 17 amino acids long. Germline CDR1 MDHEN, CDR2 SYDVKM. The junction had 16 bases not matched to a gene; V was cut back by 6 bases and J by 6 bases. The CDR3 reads CASSPPRVGQGADTQYF. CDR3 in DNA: TGTGCCAGCAGCCCCCCACGGGTGGGACAGGGAGCTGATACGCAGTATTTT.

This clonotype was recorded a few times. The CDR3 coding sequence is TGTGCCAGCAGCCCAAGAGAATACGAGCAGTACTTC. This translates into CASSPREYEQYF. The chain uses TRBV6-2 or TRBV6-3 and TRBJ2-7; D gene ambiguous. CDR1 MNHEY and CDR2 SVGEGT come from the germline V gene. This CDR3 region has 12 residues. Between the trimmed V and J ends, which lost 6 bases and 4 bases, there was a span of 10 bases.

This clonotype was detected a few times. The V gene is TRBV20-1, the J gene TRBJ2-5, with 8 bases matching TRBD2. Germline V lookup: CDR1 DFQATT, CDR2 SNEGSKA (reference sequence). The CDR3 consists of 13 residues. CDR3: CAPGSGGGETQYF. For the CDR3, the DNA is TGCGCCCCAGGCAGCGGGGGAGGAGAGACCCAGTACTTC.

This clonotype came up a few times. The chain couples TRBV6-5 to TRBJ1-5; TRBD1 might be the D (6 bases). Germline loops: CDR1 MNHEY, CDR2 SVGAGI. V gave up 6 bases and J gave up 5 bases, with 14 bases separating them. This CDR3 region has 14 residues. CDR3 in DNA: TGTGCCAGCAGCTCCGGGGGGGGCTATCAGCCCCAGCATTTT. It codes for CASSSGGGYQPQHF.

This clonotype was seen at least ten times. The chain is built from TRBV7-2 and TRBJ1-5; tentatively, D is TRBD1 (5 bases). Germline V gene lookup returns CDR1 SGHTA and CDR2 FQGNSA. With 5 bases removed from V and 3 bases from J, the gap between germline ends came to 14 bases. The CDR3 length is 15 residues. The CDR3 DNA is TGTGCCAGCAGCACGCAGCACAGGCCCAATCAGCCCCAGCATTTT. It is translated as CASSTQHRPNQPQHF.

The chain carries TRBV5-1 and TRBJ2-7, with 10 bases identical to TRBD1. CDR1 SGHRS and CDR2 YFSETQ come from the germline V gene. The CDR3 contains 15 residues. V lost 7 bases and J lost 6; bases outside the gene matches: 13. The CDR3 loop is CASGNRDRGPLEQYF. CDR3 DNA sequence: TGCGCCAGCGGGAACCGGGACAGGGGACCCCTCGAGCAGTACTTC. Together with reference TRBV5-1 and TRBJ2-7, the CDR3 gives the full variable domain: KAGVTQTPRYLIKTRGQQVTLSCSPISGHRSVSWYQQTPGQGLQFLFEYFSETQRNKGNFPGRFSGRQFSNSRSEMNVSTLELGDSALYLCASGNRDRGPLEQYFGPGTRLTVT.

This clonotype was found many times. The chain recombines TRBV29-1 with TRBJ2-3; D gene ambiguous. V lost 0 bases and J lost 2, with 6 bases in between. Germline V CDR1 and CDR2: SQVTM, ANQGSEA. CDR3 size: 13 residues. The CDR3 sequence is CSVEEENTDTQYF. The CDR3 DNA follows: TGCAGCGTTGAAGAAGAGAACACAGATACGCAGTATTTT.

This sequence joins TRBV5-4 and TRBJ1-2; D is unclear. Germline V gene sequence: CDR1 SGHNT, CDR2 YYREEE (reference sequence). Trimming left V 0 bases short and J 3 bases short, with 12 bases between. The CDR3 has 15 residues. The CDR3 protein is CASSLAGFSDYGYTF. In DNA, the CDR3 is TGTGCCAGCAGCTTGGCCGGATTTTCGGACTATGGCTACACCTTC.